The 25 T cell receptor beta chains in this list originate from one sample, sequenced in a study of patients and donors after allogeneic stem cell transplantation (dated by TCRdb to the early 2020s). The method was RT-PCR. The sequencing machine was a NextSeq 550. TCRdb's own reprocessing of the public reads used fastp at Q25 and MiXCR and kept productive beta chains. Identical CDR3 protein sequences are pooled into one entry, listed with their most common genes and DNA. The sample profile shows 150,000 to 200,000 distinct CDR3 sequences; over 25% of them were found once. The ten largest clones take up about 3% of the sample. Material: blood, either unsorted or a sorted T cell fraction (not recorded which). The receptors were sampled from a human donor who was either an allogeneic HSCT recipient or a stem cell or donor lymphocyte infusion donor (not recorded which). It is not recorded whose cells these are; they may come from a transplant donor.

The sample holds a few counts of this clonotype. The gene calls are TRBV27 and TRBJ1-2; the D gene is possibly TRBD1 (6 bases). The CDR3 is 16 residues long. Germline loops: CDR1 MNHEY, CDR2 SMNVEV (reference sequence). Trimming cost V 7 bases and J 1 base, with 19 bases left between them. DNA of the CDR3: TGTGCCAGCACTACCACATCAGGGGCCGGTAACTATGGCTACACCTTC. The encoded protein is CASTTTSGAGNYGYTF.

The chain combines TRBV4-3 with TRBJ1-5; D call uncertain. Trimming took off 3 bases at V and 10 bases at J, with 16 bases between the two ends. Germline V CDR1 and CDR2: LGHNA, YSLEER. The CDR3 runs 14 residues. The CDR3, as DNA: TGCGCCAGCAGCCAGAGGACGGACCTTCCCCCCCAGCATTTT. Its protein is CASSQRTDLPPQHF.

The CDR3 loop reads CSAGGGQAGDTQYF. DNA for the CDR3: TGCAGCGCCGGAGGCGGACAGGCTGGAGATACGCAGTATTTT. The chain joins TRBV29-1 to TRBJ2-3; 7 positions agree with TRBD1. The junction had 12 bases not matched to a gene; V was cut back by 7 bases and J by 5 bases. The CDR3 has 14 amino acids. Germline values: CDR1 SQVTM, CDR2 ANQGSEA.

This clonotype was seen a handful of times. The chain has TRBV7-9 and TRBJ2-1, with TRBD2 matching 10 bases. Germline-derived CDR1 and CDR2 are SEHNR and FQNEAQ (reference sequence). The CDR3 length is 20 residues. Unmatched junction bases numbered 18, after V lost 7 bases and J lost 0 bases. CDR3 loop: CASTFSPGLAGVGSYNEQFF. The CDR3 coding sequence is TGTGCCAGCACCTTTAGCCCAGGTCTAGCGGGAGTCGGCTCCTACAATGAGCAGTTCTTC.

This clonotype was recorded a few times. The CDR3 nucleotides read TGTGCCAGCAGCCTGGTTGGTCTAGCGGGCACAGATACGCAGTATTTT. Protein sequence: CASSLVGLAGTDTQYF. The rearrangement joins TRBV12-3 or TRBV12-4 to TRBJ2-3; 7 nucleotides match TRBD2. V lost 6 bases, J lost 1 base, and 10 bases stayed unmatched. The CDR3 extends over 16 amino acids.

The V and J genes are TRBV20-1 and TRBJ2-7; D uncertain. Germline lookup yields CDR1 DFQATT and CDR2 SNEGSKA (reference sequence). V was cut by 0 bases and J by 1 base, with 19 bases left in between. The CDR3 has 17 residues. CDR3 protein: CSARDFGVPGRSYEQYF. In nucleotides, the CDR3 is TGCAGTGCTAGAGATTTTGGGGTACCTGGACGGTCCTACGAGCAGTACTTC.

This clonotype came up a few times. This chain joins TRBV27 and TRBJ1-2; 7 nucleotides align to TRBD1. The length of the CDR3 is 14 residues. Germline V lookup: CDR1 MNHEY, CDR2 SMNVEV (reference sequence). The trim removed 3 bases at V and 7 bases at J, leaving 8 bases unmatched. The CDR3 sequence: CASSFSEGAAGYTF. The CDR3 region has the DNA TGTGCCAGCAGTTTCTCAGAGGGGGCGGCTGGCTACACCTTC.

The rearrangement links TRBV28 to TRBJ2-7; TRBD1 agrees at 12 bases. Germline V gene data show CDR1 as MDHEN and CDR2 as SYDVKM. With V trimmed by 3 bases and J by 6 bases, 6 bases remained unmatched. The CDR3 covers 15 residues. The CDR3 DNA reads TGTGCCAGCAGTTTGTGGGGACAGGGGGCAAGCGAGCAGTACTTC. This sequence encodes CASSLWGQGASEQYF.

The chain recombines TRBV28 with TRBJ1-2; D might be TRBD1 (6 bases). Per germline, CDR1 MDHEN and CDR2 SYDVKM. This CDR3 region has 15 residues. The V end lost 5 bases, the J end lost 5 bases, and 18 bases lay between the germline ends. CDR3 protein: CASSKGTGLGYGYTF. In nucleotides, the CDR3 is TGTGCCAGCAGTAAAGGAACAGGGTTGGGATATGGCTACACCTTC.

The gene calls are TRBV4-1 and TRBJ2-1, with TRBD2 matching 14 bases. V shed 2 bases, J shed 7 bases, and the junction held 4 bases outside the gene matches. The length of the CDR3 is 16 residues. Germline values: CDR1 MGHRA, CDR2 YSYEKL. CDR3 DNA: TGCGCCAGCAGCCAACCGACTAGCGGGAGGGTGAATGAGCAGTTCTTC. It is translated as CASSQPTSGRVNEQFF.

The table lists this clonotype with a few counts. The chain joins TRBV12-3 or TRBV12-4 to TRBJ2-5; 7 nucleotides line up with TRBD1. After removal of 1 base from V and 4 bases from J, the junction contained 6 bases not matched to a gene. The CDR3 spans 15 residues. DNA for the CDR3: TGTGCCAGCAGTTTAGGTTTGACAGGGAGAGAGACCCAGTACTTC. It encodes CASSLGLTGRETQYF.

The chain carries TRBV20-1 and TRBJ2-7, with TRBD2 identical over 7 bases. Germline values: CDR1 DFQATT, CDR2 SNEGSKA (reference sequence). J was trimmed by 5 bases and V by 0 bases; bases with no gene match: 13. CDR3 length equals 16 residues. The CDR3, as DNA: TGCAGTGCTAGAGATGTTGACGGACTAGGAATCGACGAGCAGTACTTC. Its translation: CSARDVDGLGIDEQYF.

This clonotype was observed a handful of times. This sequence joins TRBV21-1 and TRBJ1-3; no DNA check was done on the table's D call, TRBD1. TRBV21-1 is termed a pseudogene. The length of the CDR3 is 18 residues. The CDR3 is CASSKRPPRGGSGNTIYF. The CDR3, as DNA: TGTGCCAGCAGCAAAAGGCCCCCTCGGGGAGGGTCTGGAAACACCATATATTTT.

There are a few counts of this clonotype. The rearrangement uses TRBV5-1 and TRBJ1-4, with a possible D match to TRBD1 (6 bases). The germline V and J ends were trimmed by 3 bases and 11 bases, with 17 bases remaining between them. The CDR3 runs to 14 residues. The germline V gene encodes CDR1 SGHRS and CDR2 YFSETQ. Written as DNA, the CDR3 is TGCGCCAGCAGCTCCCTCAGGGGCAGCGACAAACTGTTTTTT. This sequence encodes CASSSLRGSDKLFF.

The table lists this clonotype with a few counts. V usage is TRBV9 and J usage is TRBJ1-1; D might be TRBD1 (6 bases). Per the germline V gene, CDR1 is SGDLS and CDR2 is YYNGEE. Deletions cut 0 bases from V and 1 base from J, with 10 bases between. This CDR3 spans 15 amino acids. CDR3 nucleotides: TGTGCCAGCAGCGTAGCGTGGACAGCGAACACTGAAGCTTTCTTT. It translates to CASSVAWTANTEAFF.

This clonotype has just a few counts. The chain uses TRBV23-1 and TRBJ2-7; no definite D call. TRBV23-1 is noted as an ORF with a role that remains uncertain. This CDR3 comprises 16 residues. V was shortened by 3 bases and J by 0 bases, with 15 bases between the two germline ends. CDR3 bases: TGCGCCAGCAGTCAGAAGGTCAGCCTAACCTCCTACGAGCAGTACTTC. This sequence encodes CASSQKVSLTSYEQYF.

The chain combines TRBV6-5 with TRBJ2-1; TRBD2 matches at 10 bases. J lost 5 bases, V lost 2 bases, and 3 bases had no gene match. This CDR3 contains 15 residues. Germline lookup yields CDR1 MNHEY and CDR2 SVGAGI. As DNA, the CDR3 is TGTGCCAGCAGTTACATGGGACTAGCGCACAATGAGCAGTTCTTC. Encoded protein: CASSYMGLAHNEQFF.

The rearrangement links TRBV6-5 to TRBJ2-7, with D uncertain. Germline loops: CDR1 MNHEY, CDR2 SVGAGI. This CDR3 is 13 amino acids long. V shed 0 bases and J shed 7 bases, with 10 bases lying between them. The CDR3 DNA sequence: TGTGCCAGCAGTTACTCAGGGTTCAGGGAGCAGTACTTC. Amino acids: CASSYSGFREQYF.

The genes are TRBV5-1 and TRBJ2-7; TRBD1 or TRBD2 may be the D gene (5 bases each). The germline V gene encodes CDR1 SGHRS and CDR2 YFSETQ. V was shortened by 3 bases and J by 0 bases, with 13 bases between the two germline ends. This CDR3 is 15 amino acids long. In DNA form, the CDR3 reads TGCGCCAGCAGCTGGGGGTTTTCGAGCTCCTACGAGCAGTACTTC. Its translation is CASSWGFSSSYEQYF.

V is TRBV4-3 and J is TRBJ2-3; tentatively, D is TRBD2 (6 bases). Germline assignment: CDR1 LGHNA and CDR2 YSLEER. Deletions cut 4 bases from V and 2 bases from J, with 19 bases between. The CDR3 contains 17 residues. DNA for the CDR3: TGCGCCAGCAGCCGGGGGAGGAGGACTTCCTACACAGATACGCAGTATTTT. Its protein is CASSRGRRTSYTDTQYF.

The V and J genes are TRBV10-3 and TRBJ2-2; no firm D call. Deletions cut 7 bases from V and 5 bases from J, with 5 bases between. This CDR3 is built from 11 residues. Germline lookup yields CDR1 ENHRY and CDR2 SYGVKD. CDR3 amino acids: CAIKRTGELFF. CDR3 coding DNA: TGTGCCATCAAACGGACCGGGGAGCTGTTTTTT.

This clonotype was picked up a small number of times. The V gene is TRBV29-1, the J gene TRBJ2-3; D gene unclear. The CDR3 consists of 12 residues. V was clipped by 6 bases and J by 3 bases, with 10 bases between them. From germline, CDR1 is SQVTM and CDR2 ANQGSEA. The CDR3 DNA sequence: TGCAGCGTCCAAACAGCTACAGATACGCAGTATTTT. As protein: CSVQTATDTQYF.

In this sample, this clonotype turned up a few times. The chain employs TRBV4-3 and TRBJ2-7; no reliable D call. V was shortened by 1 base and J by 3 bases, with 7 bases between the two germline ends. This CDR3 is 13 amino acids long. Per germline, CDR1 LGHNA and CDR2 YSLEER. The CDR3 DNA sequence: TGCGCCAGCAGCCAAGGGCAGTTCTACGAGCAGTACTTC. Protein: CASSQGQFYEQYF.

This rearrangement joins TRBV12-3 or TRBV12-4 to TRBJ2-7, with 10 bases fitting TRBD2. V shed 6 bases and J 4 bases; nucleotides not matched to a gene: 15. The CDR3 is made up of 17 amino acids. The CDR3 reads CASSRWGLAGDGYEQYF. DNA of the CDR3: TGTGCCAGCAGCCGCTGGGGGCTAGCGGGAGATGGTTACGAGCAGTACTTC.

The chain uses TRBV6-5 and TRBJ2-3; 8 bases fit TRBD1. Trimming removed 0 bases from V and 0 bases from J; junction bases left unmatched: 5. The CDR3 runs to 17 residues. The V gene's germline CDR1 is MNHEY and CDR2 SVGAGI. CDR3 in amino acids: CASSYSYRGASTDTQYF. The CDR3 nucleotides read TGTGCCAGCAGTTACTCGTACAGGGGGGCCAGCACAGATACGCAGTATTTT.